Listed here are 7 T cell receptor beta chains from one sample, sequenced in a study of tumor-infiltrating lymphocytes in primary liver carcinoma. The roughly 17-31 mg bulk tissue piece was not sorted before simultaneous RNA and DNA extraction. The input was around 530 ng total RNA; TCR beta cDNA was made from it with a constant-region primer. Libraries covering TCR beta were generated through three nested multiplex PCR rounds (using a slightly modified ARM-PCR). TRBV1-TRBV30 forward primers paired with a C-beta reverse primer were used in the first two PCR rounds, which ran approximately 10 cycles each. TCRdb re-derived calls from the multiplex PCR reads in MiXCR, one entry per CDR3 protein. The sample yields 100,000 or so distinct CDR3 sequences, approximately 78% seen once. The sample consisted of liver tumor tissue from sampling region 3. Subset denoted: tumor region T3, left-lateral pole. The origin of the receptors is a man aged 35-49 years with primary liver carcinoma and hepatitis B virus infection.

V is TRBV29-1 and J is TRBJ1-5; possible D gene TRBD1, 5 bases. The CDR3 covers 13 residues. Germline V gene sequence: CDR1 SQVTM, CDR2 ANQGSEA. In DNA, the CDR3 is TGCAACATTGTCGGACATATCAATCAGCCCCAGCATTTT. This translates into CNIVGHINQPQHF.

The CDR3 DNA reads TGTGCCAGCAGTTACTCGAGGGACAGGATGAACACTGGAGCCTTCTTT. This gives the protein CASSYSRDRMNTGAFF. The rearrangement joins TRBV6-2 or TRBV6-3 to TRBJ1-1; 8 bases line up with TRBD1. CDR3 length: 16 amino acids. V lost 0 bases to trimming and J lost 14 bases; unmatched junction nucleotides: 17. The germline V gene has CDR1 MNHEY and CDR2 SVGEGT.

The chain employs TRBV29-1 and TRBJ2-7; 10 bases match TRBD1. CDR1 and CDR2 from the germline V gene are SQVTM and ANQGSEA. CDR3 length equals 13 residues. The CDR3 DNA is TGCGCCGTTAGACAGGGGGCGTCGGGCGAGCAGTACTTC. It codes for CAVRQGASGEQYF.

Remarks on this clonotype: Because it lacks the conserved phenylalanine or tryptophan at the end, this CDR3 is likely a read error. The CDR3 coding sequence is TGTACCAGCAGCCCTTCAAGCGGGAGGCGGGACGAGCAGTACATC. Protein: CTSSPSSGRRDEQYI. V gene TRBV28 combines with J gene TRBJ2-7, with TRBD2 matching 9 bases. The CDR3 sequence is 15 residues long. Germline loops: CDR1 MDHEN, CDR2 SYDVKM.

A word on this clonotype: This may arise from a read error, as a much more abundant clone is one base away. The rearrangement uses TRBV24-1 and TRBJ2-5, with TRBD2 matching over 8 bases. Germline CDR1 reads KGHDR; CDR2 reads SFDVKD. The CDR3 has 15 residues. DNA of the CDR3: TGTGACACCAGTGGAGCGGGAGTTGGGCAAGAGACCCAGTACTTC. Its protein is CDTSGAGVGQETQYF.

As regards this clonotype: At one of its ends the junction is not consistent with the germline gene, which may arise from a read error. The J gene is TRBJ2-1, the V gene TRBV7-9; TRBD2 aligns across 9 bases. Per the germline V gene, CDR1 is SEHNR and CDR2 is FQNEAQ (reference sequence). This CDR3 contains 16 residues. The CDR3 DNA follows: TGTGCCACCAGCTTAGCGGGAATAGCGGGAGTTTATGAGCAGTTCTTC. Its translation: CATSLAGIAGVYEQFF.

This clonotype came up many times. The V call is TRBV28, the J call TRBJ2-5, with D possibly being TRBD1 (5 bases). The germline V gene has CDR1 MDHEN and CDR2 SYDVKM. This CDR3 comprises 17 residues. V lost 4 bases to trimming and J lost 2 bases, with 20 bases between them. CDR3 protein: CASSSRMRRGAQETQYF. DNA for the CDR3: TGTGCCAGCAGTTCTCGGATGAGAAGGGGCGCACAAGAGACCCAGTACTTC. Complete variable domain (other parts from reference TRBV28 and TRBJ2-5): DVKVTQSSRYLVKRTGEKVFLECVQDMDHENMFWYRQDPGLGLRLIYFSYDVKMKEKGDIPEGYSVSREKKERFSLILESASTNQTSMYLCASSSRMRRGAQETQYFGPGTRLLVL.